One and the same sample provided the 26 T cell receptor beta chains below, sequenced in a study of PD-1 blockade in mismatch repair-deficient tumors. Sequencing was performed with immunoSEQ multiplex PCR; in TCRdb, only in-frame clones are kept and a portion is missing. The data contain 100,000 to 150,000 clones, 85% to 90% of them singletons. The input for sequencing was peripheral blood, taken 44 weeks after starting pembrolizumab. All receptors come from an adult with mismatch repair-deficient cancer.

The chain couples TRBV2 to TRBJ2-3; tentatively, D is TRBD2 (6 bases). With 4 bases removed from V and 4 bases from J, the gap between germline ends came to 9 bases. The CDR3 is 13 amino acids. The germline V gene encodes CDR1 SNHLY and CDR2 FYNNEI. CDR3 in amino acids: CASSVGGADTQYF. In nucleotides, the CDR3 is TGTGCCAGCAGTGTGGGGGGAGCAGATACGCAGTATTTT. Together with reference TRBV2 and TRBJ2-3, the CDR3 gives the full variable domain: EPEVTQTPSHQVTQMGQEVILRCVPISNHLYFYWYRQILGQKVEFLVSFYNNEISEKSEIFDDQFSVERPDGSNFTLKIRSTKLEDSAMYFCASSVGGADTQYFGPGTRLTVL.

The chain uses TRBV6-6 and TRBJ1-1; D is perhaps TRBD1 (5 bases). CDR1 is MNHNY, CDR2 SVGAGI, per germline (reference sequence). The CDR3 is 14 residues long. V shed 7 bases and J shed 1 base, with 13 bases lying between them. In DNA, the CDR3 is TGTGCCAGCAAGGGATTGGGGGGGAACACTGAAGCTTTCTTT. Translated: CASKGLGGNTEAFF.

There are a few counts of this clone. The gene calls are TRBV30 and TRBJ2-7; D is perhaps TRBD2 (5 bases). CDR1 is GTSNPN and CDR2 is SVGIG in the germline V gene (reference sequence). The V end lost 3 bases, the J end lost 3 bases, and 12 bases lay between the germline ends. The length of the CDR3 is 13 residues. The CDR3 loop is CAWRVTGNYEQYF. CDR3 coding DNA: TGTGCCTGGAGGGTTACGGGGAACTACGAGCAGTACTTC.

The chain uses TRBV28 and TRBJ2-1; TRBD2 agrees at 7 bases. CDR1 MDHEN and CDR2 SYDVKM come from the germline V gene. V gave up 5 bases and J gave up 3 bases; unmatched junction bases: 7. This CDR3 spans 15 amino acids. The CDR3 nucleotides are TGTGCCAGCAGTCCCCTGGGCGGGAGCTACAATGAGCAGTTCTTC. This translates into CASSPLGGSYNEQFF.

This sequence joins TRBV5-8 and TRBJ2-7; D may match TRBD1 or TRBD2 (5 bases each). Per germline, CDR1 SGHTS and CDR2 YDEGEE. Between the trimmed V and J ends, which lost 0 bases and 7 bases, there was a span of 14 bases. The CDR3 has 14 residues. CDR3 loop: CASSLGDTWGEQYF. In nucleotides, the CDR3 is TGTGCCAGCAGCTTGGGCGACACCTGGGGGGAGCAGTACTTC.

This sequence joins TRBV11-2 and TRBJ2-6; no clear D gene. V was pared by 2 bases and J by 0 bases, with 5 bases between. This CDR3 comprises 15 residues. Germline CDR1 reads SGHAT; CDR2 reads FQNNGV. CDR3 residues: CASSLRISGANVLTF. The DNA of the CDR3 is TGTGCCAGCAGCTTAAGGATCTCTGGGGCCAACGTCCTGACTTTC.

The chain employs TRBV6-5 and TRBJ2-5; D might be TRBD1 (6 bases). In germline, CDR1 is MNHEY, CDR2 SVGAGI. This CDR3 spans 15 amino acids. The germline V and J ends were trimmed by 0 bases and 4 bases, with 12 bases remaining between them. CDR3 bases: TGTGCCAGCAGTTACTCTACAGGGAATCGAGAGACCCAGTACTTC. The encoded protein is CASSYSTGNRETQYF.

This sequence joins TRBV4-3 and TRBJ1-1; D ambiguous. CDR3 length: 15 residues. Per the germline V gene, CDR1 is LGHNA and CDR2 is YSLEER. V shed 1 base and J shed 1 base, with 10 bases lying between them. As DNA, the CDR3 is TGCGCCAGCAGCCAAGCGCTGGGATGGAACACTGAAGCTTTCTTT. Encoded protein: CASSQALGWNTEAFF.

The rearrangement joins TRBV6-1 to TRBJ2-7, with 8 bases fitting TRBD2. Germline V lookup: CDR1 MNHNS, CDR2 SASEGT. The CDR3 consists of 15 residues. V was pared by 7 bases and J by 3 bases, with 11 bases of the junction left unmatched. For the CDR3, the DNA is TGTGCCAGCAAGGCGGCGGGAGGCACTGGCTACGAGCAGTACTTC. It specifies CASKAAGGTGYEQYF.

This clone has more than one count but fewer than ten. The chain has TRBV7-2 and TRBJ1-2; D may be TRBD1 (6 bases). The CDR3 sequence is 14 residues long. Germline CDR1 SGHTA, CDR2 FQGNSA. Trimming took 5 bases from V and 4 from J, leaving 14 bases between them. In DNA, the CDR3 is TGTGCCAGCAGCGGGGGGCTGGGGGCCTATGGCTACACCTTC. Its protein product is CASSGGLGAYGYTF.

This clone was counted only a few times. The DNA of the CDR3 is TGTGCCAGCAGCTATAGAGGGCACTCCTACGAGCAGTACTTC. Residues: CASSYRGHSYEQYF. The rearrangement links TRBV13 to TRBJ2-7, with a possible D match to TRBD2 (5 bases). The CDR3 runs to 14 residues. From germline, CDR1 is PRHDT and CDR2 FYEKMQ (reference sequence). The germline V and J ends were trimmed by 4 bases and 0 bases, with 10 bases remaining between them.

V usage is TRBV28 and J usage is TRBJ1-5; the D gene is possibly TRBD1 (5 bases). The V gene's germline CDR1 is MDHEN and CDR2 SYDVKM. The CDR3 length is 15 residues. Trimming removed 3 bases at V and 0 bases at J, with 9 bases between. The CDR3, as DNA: TGTGCCAGCAGTTTGTGGGGCGATAGCAATCAGCCCCAGCATTTT. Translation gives CASSLWGDSNQPQHF.

CDR3 region: CASSSVDRNYGYTF. The CDR3 DNA follows: TGTGCCAGCAGCTCGGTGGACAGGAACTATGGCTACACCTTC. The chain has TRBV5-6 and TRBJ1-2, with 7 bases that match TRBD1. Germline-derived CDR1 and CDR2 are SGHDT and YYEEEE. The V segment lost 3 bases and the J segment 2 bases; nucleotides outside the gene matches: 4. The CDR3 length is 14 residues.

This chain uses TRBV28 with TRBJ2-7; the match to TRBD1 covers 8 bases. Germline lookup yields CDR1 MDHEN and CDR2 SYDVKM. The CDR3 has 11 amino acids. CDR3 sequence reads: CYADRGYEQYF. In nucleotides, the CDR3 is TGTTACGCCGACAGGGGCTACGAGCAGTACTTC.

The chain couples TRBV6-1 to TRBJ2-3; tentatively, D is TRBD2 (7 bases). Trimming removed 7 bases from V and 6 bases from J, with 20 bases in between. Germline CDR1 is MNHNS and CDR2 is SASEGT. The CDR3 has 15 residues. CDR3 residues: CASTTRGRGGDTQYF. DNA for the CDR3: TGTGCCAGCACCACAAGGGGGAGGGGTGGGGATACGCAGTATTTT.

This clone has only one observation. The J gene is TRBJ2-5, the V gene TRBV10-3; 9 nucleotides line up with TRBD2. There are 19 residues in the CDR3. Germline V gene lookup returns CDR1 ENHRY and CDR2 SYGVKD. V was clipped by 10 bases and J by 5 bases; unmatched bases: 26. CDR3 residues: CATSLYWLAGVPERETQYF. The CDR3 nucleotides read TGTGCCACCTCTCTGTATTGGTTAGCGGGAGTCCCCGAGAGGGAGACCCAGTACTTC.

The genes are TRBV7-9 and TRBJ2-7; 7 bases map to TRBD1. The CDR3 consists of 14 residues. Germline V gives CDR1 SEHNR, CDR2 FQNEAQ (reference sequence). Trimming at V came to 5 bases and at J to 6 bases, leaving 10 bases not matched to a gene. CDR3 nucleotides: TGTGCCAGCAGCCCCAAGAGGACAGGAATCGAGCAGTACTTC. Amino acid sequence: CASSPKRTGIEQYF.

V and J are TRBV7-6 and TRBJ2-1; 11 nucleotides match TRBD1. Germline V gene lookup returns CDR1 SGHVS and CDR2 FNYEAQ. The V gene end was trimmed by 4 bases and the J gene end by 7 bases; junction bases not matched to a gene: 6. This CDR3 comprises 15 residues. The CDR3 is CASSSGQGAGNEQFF. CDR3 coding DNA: TGTGCCAGCAGCTCCGGACAGGGGGCTGGGAATGAGCAGTTCTTC.

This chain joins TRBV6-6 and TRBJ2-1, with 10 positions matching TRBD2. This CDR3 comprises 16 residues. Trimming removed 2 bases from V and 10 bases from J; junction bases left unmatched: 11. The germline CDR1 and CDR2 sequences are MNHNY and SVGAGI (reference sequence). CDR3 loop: CASSYTRPGLAREQFF. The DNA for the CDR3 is TGTGCCAGCAGTTACACACGGCCGGGACTAGCGAGGGAGCAGTTCTTC.

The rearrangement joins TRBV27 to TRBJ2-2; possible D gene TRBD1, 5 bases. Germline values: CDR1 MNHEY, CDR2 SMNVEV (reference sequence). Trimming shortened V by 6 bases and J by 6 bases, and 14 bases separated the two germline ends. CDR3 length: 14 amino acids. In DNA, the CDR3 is TGTGCCAGCAGCCAGGCTTGGGGCGCCGGGGAGCTGTTTTTT. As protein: CASSQAWGAGELFF.

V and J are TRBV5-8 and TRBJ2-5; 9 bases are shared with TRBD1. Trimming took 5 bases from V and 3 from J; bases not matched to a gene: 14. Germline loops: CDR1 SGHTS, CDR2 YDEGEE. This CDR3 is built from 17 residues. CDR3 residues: CASRSGLTGGAEETQYF. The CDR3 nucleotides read TGTGCCAGCAGGTCAGGATTAACAGGGGGCGCGGAAGAGACCCAGTACTTC.

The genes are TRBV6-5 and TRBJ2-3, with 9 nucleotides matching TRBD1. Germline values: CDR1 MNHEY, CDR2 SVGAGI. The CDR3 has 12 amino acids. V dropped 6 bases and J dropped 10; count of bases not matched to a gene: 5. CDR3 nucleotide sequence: TGTGCCAGCAGGGGGGGACAGGGTGCGCAGTATTTT. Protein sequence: CASRGGQGAQYF.

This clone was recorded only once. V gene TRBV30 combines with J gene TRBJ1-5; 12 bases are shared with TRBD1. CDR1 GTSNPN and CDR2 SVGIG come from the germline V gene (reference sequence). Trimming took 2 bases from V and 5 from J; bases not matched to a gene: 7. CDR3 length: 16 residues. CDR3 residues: CAWSPRDRGPDQPQHF. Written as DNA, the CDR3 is TGTGCCTGGAGTCCCCGGGACAGGGGGCCTGATCAGCCCCAGCATTTT.

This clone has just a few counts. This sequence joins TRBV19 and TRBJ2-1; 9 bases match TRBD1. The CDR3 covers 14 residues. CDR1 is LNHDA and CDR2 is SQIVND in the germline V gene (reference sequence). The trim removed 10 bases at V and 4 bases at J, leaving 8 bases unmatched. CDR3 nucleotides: TGTGCCACCCAGGGGGACAGGGAGTACAATGAGCAGTTCTTC. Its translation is CATQGDREYNEQFF.

The CDR3 loop reads CASSPTPLRNSYEQYF. CDR3 DNA: TGTGCCAGCAGCCCAACCCCGCTGCGGAACTCCTACGAGCAGTACTTC. The V call is TRBV7-9, the J call TRBJ2-7; D remains ambiguous. V lost 5 bases and J lost 0, with 17 bases in between. CDR1 and CDR2 from the germline V gene are SEHNR and FQNEAQ (reference sequence). This CDR3 has 16 residues.

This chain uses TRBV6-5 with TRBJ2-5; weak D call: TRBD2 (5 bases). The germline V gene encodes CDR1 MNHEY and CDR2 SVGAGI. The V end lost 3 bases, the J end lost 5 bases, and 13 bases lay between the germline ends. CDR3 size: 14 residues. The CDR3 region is CASSYTGSQETQYF. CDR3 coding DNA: TGTGCCAGCAGTTATACGGGATCCCAGGAGACCCAGTACTTC.